The 28 T cell receptor beta chains below come from one sample, sequenced in a study of shared clonotypes between healthy human individuals. Profiling relied on immunoSEQ multiplex PCR, and the TCRdb table lists in-frame clones only, not all of them. The table has over 1.4 million clones, 96% seen once; the top ten hold 1% to 1.5%. The sample was naive CD4+ T cells sorted from blood. Sample subset: CD45RA+ positively selected. The receptors here all came from a man aged 30 to 39 in good health.

This clone was seen just once. The chain carries TRBV25-1 and TRBJ2-5, with 9 nucleotides matching TRBD2. The length of the CDR3 is 13 residues. The germline V gene encodes CDR1 MGHDK and CDR2 SYGVNS. V dropped 7 bases and J dropped 5; count of bases not matched to a gene: 5. The CDR3 loop reads CASMREGLETQYF. As DNA, the CDR3 is TGTGCCAGCATGCGGGAGGGCCTTGAGACCCAGTACTTC.

This chain joins TRBV6-6 and TRBJ2-3; D may be TRBD1 (6 bases). This CDR3 spans 14 amino acids. V lost 2 bases, J lost 1 base, and 7 bases lay in between. Germline V gene lookup returns CDR1 MNHNY and CDR2 SVGAGI (reference sequence). Here the CDR3 DNA reads TGTGCCAGCAGTTACAACAGGGGCACAGATACGCAGTATTTT. It yields the protein CASSYNRGTDTQYF.

The chain couples TRBV5-6 to TRBJ1-2, with TRBD1 identical over 11 bases. The germline V gene encodes CDR1 SGHDT and CDR2 YYEEEE. Trimming at V came to 6 bases and at J to 8 bases, leaving 9 bases not matched to a gene. The CDR3 contains 14 residues. CDR3 nucleotide sequence: TGTGCCAGCATCCAATCCGGGACAGGGGGAGGCTACACCTTC. Its translation is CASIQSGTGGGYTF. Variable domain in full (rest from reference TRBV5-6 and TRBJ1-2): DAGVTQSPTHLIKTRGQQVTLRCSPKSGHDTVSWYQQALGQGPQFIFQYYEEEERQRGNFPDRFSGHQFPNYSSELNVNALLLGDSALYLCASIQSGTGGGYTFGSGTRLTVV.

The rearrangement links TRBV11-3 to TRBJ2-2; 9 nucleotides match TRBD2. The CDR3 covers 16 residues. In germline, CDR1 is SGHNT, CDR2 YENEEA. The DNA for the CDR3 is TGTGTCCATACCTGGACGCTAGCGACTAGCGGCGGGGAGCTGTTTTTT. Translation: CVHTWTLATSGGELFF.

The rearrangement links TRBV7-3 to TRBJ2-1; a weak D match, TRBD2 (6 bases). With 0 bases removed from V and 5 bases from J, the gap between germline ends came to 11 bases. The CDR3 has 15 amino acids. In germline, CDR1 is SGHTA, CDR2 FQGTGA. For the CDR3, the DNA is TGTGCCAGCAGCTTAACGGGGACTCATAACAATGAGCAGTTCTTC. Translating it yields CASSLTGTHNNEQFF.

Concerning this clone itself: This sample includes further DNA sequences coding for the same CDR3. The V call is TRBV5-1, the J call TRBJ2-3, with D hard to call. Germline-derived CDR1 and CDR2 are SGHRS and YFSETQ. V lost 3 bases and J lost 3, with 5 bases in between. The CDR3 is made up of 12 amino acids. The DNA of the CDR3 is TGCGCCAGCAGCTCGAATACAGATACGCAGTATTTT. Encoded protein: CASSSNTDTQYF.

J is TRBJ2-5 and V is TRBV27; 11 bases map to TRBD2. This CDR3 has 15 amino acids. Germline V lookup: CDR1 MNHEY, CDR2 SMNVEV (reference sequence). V dropped 5 bases and J dropped 9; count of bases not matched to a gene: 11. CDR3 bases: TGTGCCAGCAGTCCACTAGCGGGGGCCATGGGGTCCCAGTACTTC. This codes for CASSPLAGAMGSQYF.

This sequence joins TRBV7-2 and TRBJ2-2; D perhaps matches TRBD2 (5 bases). V was trimmed by 0 bases and J by 2 bases, leaving 7 bases between them. The germline V gene has CDR1 SGHTA and CDR2 FQGNSA. This CDR3 has 15 amino acids. The CDR3 region is CASSLAPGNTGELFF. The CDR3 region has the DNA TGTGCCAGCAGCTTAGCGCCGGGAAACACCGGGGAGCTGTTTTTT.

This chain joins TRBV28 and TRBJ1-2; TRBD1 is a possible D gene (5 bases). The CDR3 contains 14 residues. V was shortened by 4 bases and J by 0 bases, with 9 bases between the two germline ends. Germline CDR1 MDHEN, CDR2 SYDVKM. CDR3 DNA: TGTGCCAGCAGTTCGGGACTTACTAACTATGGCTACACCTTC. Amino acids: CASSSGLTNYGYTF.

The chain couples TRBV27 to TRBJ1-2; tentatively, D is TRBD1 (6 bases). Per germline, CDR1 MNHEY and CDR2 SMNVEV (reference sequence). This CDR3 is built from 14 residues. Deletions cut 5 bases from V and 3 bases from J, with 13 bases between. In DNA, the CDR3 is TGTGCCAGCAGTCCATACAGGGCCCACTATGGCTACACCTTC. It translates to CASSPYRAHYGYTF.

The gene calls are TRBV18 and TRBJ2-2; no clear D gene. In germline, CDR1 is KGHSH, CDR2 LQKENI. V was trimmed by 9 bases and J by 2 bases, leaving 19 bases between them. This CDR3 has 16 residues. This chain's CDR3 is CASRSDTPINTGELFF. DNA of the CDR3: TGTGCCAGTCGAAGCGATACCCCGATAAACACCGGGGAGCTGTTTTTT.

The V call is TRBV11-2, the J call TRBJ1-4; no clear D gene. Trimming took 1 base from V and 5 from J, leaving 8 bases between them. The germline V gene has CDR1 SGHAT and CDR2 FQNNGV. The CDR3 contains 14 residues. The CDR3 reads CASSLGAGNEKLFF. CDR3 in DNA: TGTGCCAGCAGCTTAGGAGCGGGGAATGAAAAACTGTTTTTT.

This chain links TRBV13 with TRBJ2-3; D may be TRBD1 or TRBD2 (6 bases each). The CDR3 is made up of 15 amino acids. V lost 2 bases and J 2 bases, leaving 11 bases between the germline ends. Germline V gives CDR1 PRHDT, CDR2 FYEKMQ (reference sequence). The CDR3 spells CASSLTGAYTDTQYF. The CDR3, as DNA: TGTGCCAGCAGCTTAACGGGGGCTTACACAGATACGCAGTATTTT.

The chain has TRBV27 and TRBJ2-2; 13 nucleotides align to TRBD2. The CDR3 has 17 amino acids. The ends lost 5 bases at V and 3 bases at J; junction bases unmatched: 6. Looked up from germline, CDR1 is MNHEY and CDR2 is SMNVEV (reference sequence). CDR3 DNA: TGTGCCAGCAGTCTACTAGCGGGAGGGGGGTACACCGGGGAGCTGTTTTTT. Translation gives CASSLLAGGGYTGELFF.

A word on this clone: Distinct nucleotide sequences in the sample also encode this CDR3. This sequence joins TRBV7-8 and TRBJ2-7; D is ambiguous. With 1 base removed from V and 2 bases from J, the gap between germline ends came to 9 bases. The germline CDR1 and CDR2 sequences are SGHVS and FQNEAQ. This CDR3 comprises 14 residues. The CDR3 nucleotides are TGTGCCAGCAGCTTAGGTTTAGGGACCTACGAGCAGTACTTC. Its protein is CASSLGLGTYEQYF.

The chain links TRBV5-1 to TRBJ2-2; D possibly corresponds to TRBD1 (7 bases). The germline CDR1 and CDR2 sequences are SGHRS and YFSETQ. The CDR3 loop spans 15 amino acids. The germline V and J ends were trimmed by 0 bases and 4 bases, with 10 bases remaining between them. CDR3 region: CASSLAGGITGELFF. Written as DNA, the CDR3 is TGCGCCAGCAGCTTGGCAGGGGGGATCACCGGGGAGCTGTTTTTT.

J is TRBJ2-1 and V is TRBV9, with TRBD2 as a possible D gene (6 bases). V gave up 0 bases and J gave up 2 bases, with 9 bases separating them. This CDR3 comprises 15 residues. CDR1 is SGDLS and CDR2 is YYNGEE in the germline V gene. The CDR3 is CASSVAEGPYNEQFF. The CDR3 DNA is TGTGCCAGCAGCGTAGCGGAGGGACCCTACAATGAGCAGTTCTTC.

Of note for this clone: One junction end does not reproduce the germline sequence, and a read error may be involved. The chain employs TRBV10-3 and TRBJ2-7; 8 nucleotides match TRBD1. The CDR3 is 12 amino acids. CDR1 is ENHRY and CDR2 is SYGVKD in the germline V gene. CDR3 amino acids: CAISESLTGVNF. CDR3 DNA: TGTGCCATCAGTGAGTCGTTGACAGGGGTTAACTTC.

This chain links TRBV5-4 with TRBJ1-3; no reliable D call. Per germline, CDR1 SGHNT and CDR2 YYREEE (reference sequence). The CDR3 runs 15 residues. With 0 bases removed from V and 0 bases from J, the gap between germline ends came to 7 bases. The CDR3: CASSLEATSGNTIYF. The CDR3 DNA is TGTGCCAGCAGCTTGGAGGCGACCTCTGGAAACACCATATATTTT.

This chain connects TRBV19 to TRBJ2-7, with 11 positions matching TRBD1. This CDR3 spans 14 amino acids. The germline gives CDR1 LNHDA, CDR2 SQIVND (reference sequence). V was clipped by 5 bases and J by 4 bases; unmatched bases: 4. The DNA of the CDR3 is TGTGCCAGTAGTGTCGGACAGGGGGCTTACGAGCAGTACTTC. Protein: CASSVGQGAYEQYF.

The V call is TRBV10-3, the J call TRBJ2-1; TRBD2 might be the D (6 bases). Germline V gives CDR1 ENHRY, CDR2 SYGVKD. V lost 2 bases and J 15 bases, leaving 20 bases between the germline ends. The CDR3 consists of 14 residues. DNA for the CDR3: TGTGCCATCAGTGAGCAAAGCGGGTCTCCACGTCCGTTCTTC. This translates into CAISEQSGSPRPFF.

The genes are TRBV10-3 and TRBJ2-5; either TRBD1 or TRBD2 may fit D (6 bases each). Germline V lookup: CDR1 ENHRY, CDR2 SYGVKD. CDR3 length equals 14 residues. V was pared by 7 bases and J by 6 bases, with 18 bases between. This CDR3 is CAIKGGQGQQTQYF. The CDR3 bases are TGTGCCATCAAAGGGGGGCAGGGTCAACAGACCCAGTACTTC.

The V gene is TRBV9, the J gene TRBJ2-7; the D is unclear. This CDR3 region has 13 residues. Germline-derived CDR1 and CDR2 are SGDLS and YYNGEE. Trimming stripped 3 bases from V and 2 bases from J, with 9 bases between. The CDR3 sequence: CASSASGAYEQYF. The DNA for the CDR3 is TGTGCCAGCAGCGCTAGTGGAGCCTACGAGCAGTACTTC.

This chain joins TRBV11-2 and TRBJ2-1; no definite D call. CDR3 size: 12 residues. Germline V CDR1 and CDR2: SGHAT, FQNNGV. V was shortened by 4 bases and J by 10 bases, with 11 bases between the two germline ends. In nucleotides, the CDR3 is TGTGCCAGCAGCTCCGGACCCCCCGAGCAGTTCTTC. Translated, it gives CASSSGPPEQFF. The variable domain in full, completed from reference TRBV11-2 and TRBJ2-1, reads EAGVAQSPRYKIIEKRQSVAFWCNPISGHATLYWYQQILGQGPKLLIQFQNNGVVDDSQLPKDRFSAERLKGVDSTLKIQPAKLEDSAVYLCASSSGPPEQFFGPGTRLTVL.

The chain is built from TRBV28 and TRBJ1-3; TRBD1 aligns across 7 bases. Germline V CDR1 and CDR2: MDHEN, SYDVKM. V lost 2 bases, J lost 6 bases, and 7 bases stayed unmatched. This CDR3 has 15 amino acids. The DNA for the CDR3 is TGTGCCAGCAGTTTACGGGACAGATTAGTAAACACCATATATTTT. Translation gives CASSLRDRLVNTIYF.

The chain recombines TRBV5-1 with TRBJ2-7; 7 positions agree with TRBD2. Germline CDR1 reads SGHRS; CDR2 reads YFSETQ. This CDR3 is 15 amino acids long. V shed 1 base, J shed 7 bases, and the junction held 11 bases outside the gene matches. CDR3: CASSLSGTGAGEQYF. DNA of the CDR3: TGCGCCAGCAGCTTGAGCGGGACGGGAGCTGGTGAGCAGTACTTC. The whole variable domain, filled in from reference TRBV5-1 and TRBJ2-7, reads KAGVTQTPRYLIKTRGQQVTLSCSPISGHRSVSWYQQTPGQGLQFLFEYFSETQRNKGNFPGRFSGRQFSNSRSEMNVSTLELGDSALYLCASSLSGTGAGEQYFGPGTRLTVT.

V gene TRBV5-4 combines with J gene TRBJ2-7; unclear D gene. V gave up 5 bases and J gave up 2 bases, with 14 bases separating them. CDR1 is SGHNT and CDR2 is YYREEE in the germline V gene (reference sequence). The CDR3 consists of 14 residues. The CDR3 sequence: CASRRKGIPYEQYF. The DNA of the CDR3 is TGTGCCAGCAGGAGGAAAGGGATTCCCTACGAGCAGTACTTC.

This clone was observed a single time. This rearrangement joins TRBV12-2 to TRBJ1-5; TRBD1, the D gene given by the table, was not confirmed from the DNA. TRBV12-2 is described as a pseudogene. This CDR3 region has 18 residues. CDR3: CASRLPGTRVYSNQPQHF. In DNA form, the CDR3 reads TGTGCAAGTCGCCTACCCGGGACAAGGGTCTATAGCAATCAGCCCCAGCATTTT.